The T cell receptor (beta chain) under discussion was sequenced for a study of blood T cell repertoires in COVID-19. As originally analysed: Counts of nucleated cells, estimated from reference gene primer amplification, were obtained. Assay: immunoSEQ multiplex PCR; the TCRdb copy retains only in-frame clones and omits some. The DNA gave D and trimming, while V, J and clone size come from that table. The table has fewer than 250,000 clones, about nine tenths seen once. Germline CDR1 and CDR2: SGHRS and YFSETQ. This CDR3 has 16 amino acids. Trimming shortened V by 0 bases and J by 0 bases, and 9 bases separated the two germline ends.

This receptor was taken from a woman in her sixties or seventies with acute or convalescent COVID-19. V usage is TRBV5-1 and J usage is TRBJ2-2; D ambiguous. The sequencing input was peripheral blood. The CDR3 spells CASSLAPNANTGELFF. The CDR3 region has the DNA TGCGCCAGCAGCTTGGCCCCCAATGCGAACACCGGGGAGCTGTTTTTT.